One sample yielded the 28 T cell receptor beta chains listed below, sequenced in a study of T-cell reconstitution after alpha-beta-depleted transplantation in children. Preparing the TCRbeta library involved the use of unique molecular identifiers. TCRdb passed the PCR reads through MiXCR, listing each CDR3 protein once. This table holds hundreds of thousands of distinct CDR3 sequences, roughly a tenth found once. The starting material was PBMCs, obtained before TCRalphabeta/CD19-depleted stem cell transplant. The receptors here all came from a child under 10 years old with inherited bone marrow failure, due to receive a stem cell transplant.

This clonotype has more than one count but fewer than ten. V usage is TRBV19 and J usage is TRBJ2-3; 10 bases align to TRBD1. CDR3 length: 15 residues. In germline, CDR1 is LNHDA, CDR2 SQIVND (reference sequence). Germline trimming cut 9 bases from V and 5 bases from J; bases unmatched to any gene: 11. The CDR3 protein is CASRRQGASGDTQYF. DNA for the CDR3: TGTGCCAGCCGCAGACAGGGGGCGTCAGGAGATACGCAGTATTTT. Full variable domain (outside the CDR3, taken from reference TRBV19 and TRBJ2-3): DGGITQSPKYLFRKEGQNVTLSCEQNLNHDAMYWYRQDPGQGLRLIYYSQIVNDFQKGDIAEGYSVSREKKESFPLTVTSAQKNPTAFYLCASRRQGASGDTQYFGPGTRLTVL.

This clonotype was detected many times. In nucleotides, the CDR3 is TGTGCCAGCAGCGTAGAGGCAGGGGGGTACTATGGCTACACCTTC. This sequence encodes CASSVEAGGYYGYTF. The chain uses TRBV9 and TRBJ1-2, with 7 bases lining up with TRBD1. This CDR3 region has 15 residues. V lost 0 bases to trimming and J lost 3 bases; unmatched junction nucleotides: 5. CDR1 and CDR2 from the germline V gene are SGDLS and YYNGEE. The full variable domain, with the rest looked up from reference TRBV9 and TRBJ1-2, is DSGVTQTPKHLITATGQRVTLRCSPRSGDLSVYWYQQSLDQGLQFLIQYYNGEERAKGNILERFSAQQFPDLHSELNLSSLELGDSALYFCASSVEAGGYYGYTFGSGTRLTVV.

This clonotype has at least ten counts. V and J are TRBV4-3 and TRBJ2-7, with a weak D call TRBD1 (6 bases). Germline V gene data show CDR1 as LGHNA and CDR2 as YSLEER. The CDR3 contains 13 residues. Trimming cost V 5 bases and J 3 bases, with 11 bases left between them. CDR3 in amino acids: CASSKRTDYEQYF. CDR3 bases: TGCGCCAGCAGCAAACGGACAGACTACGAGCAGTACTTC.

In DNA, the CDR3 is TGCAGTGCTAGAGAGGGGGCGTGGTCCGGTGAAAAACTGTTTTTT. Protein: CSAREGAWSGEKLFF. The J gene is TRBJ1-4, the V gene TRBV20-1; D is perhaps TRBD1 (6 bases). CDR3 length equals 15 residues. CDR1 DFQATT and CDR2 SNEGSKA come from the germline V gene (reference sequence). Trimming cost V 0 bases and J 7 bases, with 15 bases left between them.

This clonotype was seen repeatedly, ten times or more. V is TRBV7-9 and J is TRBJ2-1; TRBD2 matches at 12 bases. The J segment lost 9 bases and the V segment lost 10 bases, leaving 7 bases of the junction unmatched. The CDR3 totals 13 residues. Germline CDR1 reads SEHNR; CDR2 reads FQNEAQ (reference sequence). This CDR3 reads CATSGRAIGEQFF. The DNA of the CDR3 is TGTGCCACTAGCGGGAGGGCCATAGGTGAGCAGTTCTTC. Supplemented by reference TRBV7-9 and TRBJ2-1, the full variable domain reads DTGVSQNPRHKITKRGQNVTFRCDPISEHNRLYWYRQTLGQGPEFLTYFQNEAQLEKSRLLSDRFSAERPKGSFSTLEIQRTEQGDSAMYLCATSGRAIGEQFFGPGTRLTVL.

This clonotype occurred many times. The gene calls are TRBV28 and TRBJ2-7; 9 nucleotides match TRBD1. This CDR3 is built from 15 residues. The germline V gene has CDR1 MDHEN and CDR2 SYDVKM. V was clipped by 8 bases and J by 0 bases; unmatched bases: 8. This chain's CDR3 is CASLRLGQGSYEQYF. The CDR3 region has the DNA TGTGCCAGCCTAAGATTGGGACAGGGCTCCTACGAGCAGTACTTC.

There are many counts of this clonotype. The chain employs TRBV3-1 and TRBJ1-5, with D hard to call. This CDR3 has 13 amino acids. Between the trimmed V and J ends, which lost 5 bases and 0 bases, there was a span of 5 bases. Germline values: CDR1 LGHDT, CDR2 YNNKEL (reference sequence). This CDR3 is CASSSNSNQPQHF. The CDR3 nucleotides are TGTGCCAGCAGCTCTAATAGCAATCAGCCCCAGCATTTT. Together with reference TRBV3-1 and TRBJ1-5, the CDR3 gives the full variable domain: DTAVSQTPKYLVTQMGNDKSIKCEQNLGHDTMYWYKQDSKKFLKIMFSYNNKELIINETVPNRFSPKSPDKAHLNLHINSLELGDSAVYFCASSSNSNQPQHFGDGTRLSIL.

There are many counts of this clonotype. The chain is built from TRBV6-5 and TRBJ2-3; D unresolved. V was cut by 7 bases and J by 1 base, with 3 bases left in between. CDR3 size: 11 residues. The germline V gene encodes CDR1 MNHEY and CDR2 SVGAGI. The CDR3, as DNA: TGTGCCAGCATAGGCACAGATACGCAGTATTTT. Translating gives CASIGTDTQYF.

This clonotype occurred many times. At one of its ends the junction is not consistent with the germline gene, which may arise from a read error. The genes are TRBV14 and TRBJ2-5; D is undetermined. Germline V lookup: CDR1 SGHDN, CDR2 FVKESK. The CDR3 is made up of 12 amino acids. CDR3 DNA: TGTGCCAGCAGTCAAGATTTAGAGACCCAGTACTTC. Protein: CASSQDLETQYF.

CDR3 nucleotides: TGCAGCGCGGGGGACAGAGAGACCCAGTACTTC. It codes for CSAGDRETQYF. The gene calls are TRBV29-1 and TRBJ2-5, with a weak D call TRBD1 (7 bases). The CDR3 totals 11 residues. V was trimmed by 7 bases and J by 4 bases, leaving 10 bases between them. Germline V gives CDR1 SQVTM, CDR2 ANQGSEA.

This clonotype was observed at least ten times. The chain has TRBV6-2 or TRBV6-3 and TRBJ2-6; 7 bases line up with TRBD1. CDR1 is MNHEY and CDR2 is SVGEGT in the germline V gene. V dropped 0 bases and J dropped 5; count of bases not matched to a gene: 13. The CDR3 length is 19 residues. The CDR3 region is CASSYSSTGVALRANVLTF. CDR3 in DNA: TGTGCCAGCAGTTACTCAAGCACAGGGGTCGCTTTGAGGGCCAACGTCCTGACTTTC.

The V and J genes are TRBV7-2 and TRBJ2-3; D is unclear. The J call may be faulty, since TRBJ1-5 better matches the DNA end. The germline V gene has CDR1 SGHTA and CDR2 FQGNSA. CDR3 length equals 15 residues. The CDR3 region is CASSLQISGTDTQHF. CDR3 sequence (DNA): TGTGCCAGCAGCTTACAAATTAGCGGCACAGATACGCAGCATTTT.

The sample holds many counts of this clonotype. J is TRBJ1-1 and V is TRBV29-1, with a possible D match to TRBD1 (6 bases). V was cut by 5 bases and J by 11 bases, with 12 bases left in between. Germline CDR1 SQVTM, CDR2 ANQGSEA. This CDR3 has 10 amino acids. The DNA of the CDR3 is TGCAGCGTTAGGGGGATGGTGGCTTTCTTT. Protein: CSVRGMVAFF.

This clonotype was counted ten times or more. The V and J genes are TRBV12-3 or TRBV12-4 and TRBJ2-3; D is perhaps TRBD2 (6 bases). The CDR3 covers 15 residues. The V gene lost 6 bases and the J gene lost 10 bases, with 23 bases spanning the gap. The DNA of the CDR3 is TGTGCCAGCAGCATACTCCAAGTAATAGCGGAACCGCAGTATTTT. Its protein product is CASSILQVIAEPQYF.

At least ten counts were recorded for this clonotype. The rearrangement uses TRBV7-2 and TRBJ2-1; 7 bases are shared with TRBD2. This CDR3 comprises 17 residues. The junction had 8 bases not matched to a gene; V was cut back by 0 bases and J by 3 bases. The V gene's germline CDR1 is SGHTA and CDR2 FQGNSA. CDR3: CASSLAAGTTLYNEQFF. The CDR3 DNA reads as TGTGCCAGCAGCTTAGCGGCCGGGACTACCCTCTACAATGAGCAGTTCTTC.

The sample holds many counts of this clonotype. A read error may produce the germline difference seen at one junction end. The V call is TRBV28, the J call TRBJ2-1; the match to TRBD2 covers 9 bases. Germline-derived CDR1 and CDR2 are MDHEN and SYDVKM. The CDR3 totals 15 residues. CDR3 coding DNA: TGTGCCAGCAGTTTACCGCTAGCGGGATACATTGAGCAGTTCTTC. It codes for CASSLPLAGYIEQFF. The full variable domain, with the rest looked up from reference TRBV28 and TRBJ2-1, is DVKVTQSSRYLVKRTGEKVFLECVQDMDHENMFWYRQDPGLGLRLIYFSYDVKMKEKGDIPEGYSVSREKKERFSLILESASTNQTSMYLCASSLPLAGYIEQFFGPGTRLTVL.

This clonotype was seen repeatedly, ten times or more. The chain recombines TRBV12-3 or TRBV12-4 with TRBJ2-1, with D unclear. This CDR3 is built from 14 residues. Trimming pared 3 bases from V and 1 base from J, leaving 7 bases between. The CDR3 bases are TGTGCCAGCAGTTTCGGTCAGTCCTACAATGAGCAGTTCTTC. Encoded protein: CASSFGQSYNEQFF.

This clonotype has a count of ten or more. The chain uses TRBV19 and TRBJ2-7; 9 bases are a match to TRBD1. The CDR3 is 14 residues long. In germline, CDR1 is LNHDA, CDR2 SQIVND (reference sequence). The trim removed 6 bases at V and 7 bases at J, leaving 10 bases unmatched. The CDR3 here is CASRPRDRDWEQYF. The DNA of the CDR3 is TGTGCCAGTAGGCCTCGGGACAGGGATTGGGAGCAGTACTTC.

This chain links TRBV20-1 with TRBJ2-5, with 8 bases lining up with TRBD2. Per germline, CDR1 DFQATT and CDR2 SNEGSKA (reference sequence). V gave up 6 bases and J gave up 1 base; unmatched junction bases: 4. The CDR3 sequence is 13 residues long. The CDR3 here is CSAILAGQETQYF. The DNA for the CDR3 is TGCAGTGCCATTCTAGCGGGCCAAGAGACCCAGTACTTC.

This clonotype was found many times. The rearrangement uses TRBV20-1 and TRBJ1-1; D gene unclear. Germline V gene sequence: CDR1 DFQATT, CDR2 SNEGSKA (reference sequence). V was pared by 0 bases and J by 9 bases, with 11 bases between. This CDR3 contains 12 residues. The CDR3 region is CSARDRARQAFF. For the CDR3, the DNA is TGCAGTGCTAGAGATCGGGCACGGCAAGCTTTCTTT.

Many counts were recorded for this clonotype. The chain joins TRBV3-1 to TRBJ2-1; tentatively, D is TRBD1 (6 bases). Per germline, CDR1 LGHDT and CDR2 YNNKEL (reference sequence). V lost 0 bases and J lost 2, with 8 bases in between. The CDR3 covers 15 residues. The CDR3 is CASSQDRDTYNEQFF. The CDR3 bases are TGTGCCAGCAGCCAAGATAGGGACACCTACAATGAGCAGTTCTTC.

This clonotype has at least ten counts. This sequence joins TRBV9 and TRBJ2-3; tentatively, D is TRBD2 (5 bases). Looked up from germline, CDR1 is SGDLS and CDR2 is YYNGEE. The CDR3 is 12 residues long. Trimming took off 4 bases at V and 7 bases at J, with 10 bases between the two ends. The CDR3 nucleotides are TGTGCCAGCAGCCCTAGCCCTCATACGCAGTATTTT. Translated, it gives CASSPSPHTQYF.

The rearrangement joins TRBV5-1 to TRBJ2-7, with a tentative D call TRBD1 (6 bases). V shed 0 bases and J shed 5 bases, with 24 bases lying between them. The CDR3 spans 18 residues. Germline V gene data show CDR1 as SGHRS and CDR2 as YFSETQ. CDR3 sequence: CASSLAWAQGSPLNEQYF. CDR3 DNA: TGCGCCAGCAGCTTGGCCTGGGCACAGGGCTCCCCTCTGAACGAGCAGTACTTC.

Many counts were recorded for this clonotype. V is TRBV2 and J is TRBJ2-7; 7 bases are shared with TRBD2. CDR3 length equals 15 residues. Germline V lookup: CDR1 SNHLY, CDR2 FYNNEI. V shed 3 bases, J shed 4 bases, and the junction held 9 bases outside the gene matches. The DNA for the CDR3 is TGTGCCAGCAGTGATTGGGGGGGATCGCTATACGAGCAGTACTTC. It encodes CASSDWGGSLYEQYF.

There are many counts of this clonotype. The chain recombines TRBV29-1 with TRBJ1-1; D unclear. CDR1 is SQVTM, CDR2 ANQGSEA, per germline. This CDR3 is built from 14 residues. V was pared by 3 bases and J by 0 bases, with 11 bases between. As DNA, the CDR3 is TGCAGCGTTGAGGAGGCGGGCATGAACACTGAAGCTTTCTTT. It is translated as CSVEEAGMNTEAFF.

Only a few counts were recorded for this clonotype. The chain employs TRBV19 and TRBJ2-7, with TRBD2 matching 9 bases. CDR1 and CDR2 (germline): LNHDA, SQIVND (reference sequence). V trimming: 6 bases; J trimming: 3 bases; junction bases outside the gene matches: 6. This CDR3 is 14 amino acids long. CDR3 nucleotides: TGTGCCAGTAGCCCTAGCGGGACCCGCTACGAGCAGTACTTC. As protein: CASSPSGTRYEQYF.

This clonotype was counted between two and nine times. V and J are TRBV12-3 or TRBV12-4 and TRBJ2-1, with D possibly matching TRBD2 (5 bases). CDR3 size: 16 residues. Trimming cost V 5 bases and J 0 bases, with 14 bases left between them. CDR3 nucleotide sequence: TGTGCCAGCAGTCCGAAGCGGAGGAGCTCCTACAATGAGCAGTTCTTC. Its protein product is CASSPKRRSSYNEQFF.

This chain joins TRBV10-3 and TRBJ1-1; possible D gene TRBD1, 5 bases. V lost 6 bases and J 6 bases, leaving 11 bases between the germline ends. Germline V CDR1 and CDR2: ENHRY, SYGVKD. This CDR3 has 12 residues. The CDR3 here is CAISRAPPEAFF. In nucleotides, the CDR3 is TGTGCCATCAGCAGGGCACCTCCTGAAGCTTTCTTT.